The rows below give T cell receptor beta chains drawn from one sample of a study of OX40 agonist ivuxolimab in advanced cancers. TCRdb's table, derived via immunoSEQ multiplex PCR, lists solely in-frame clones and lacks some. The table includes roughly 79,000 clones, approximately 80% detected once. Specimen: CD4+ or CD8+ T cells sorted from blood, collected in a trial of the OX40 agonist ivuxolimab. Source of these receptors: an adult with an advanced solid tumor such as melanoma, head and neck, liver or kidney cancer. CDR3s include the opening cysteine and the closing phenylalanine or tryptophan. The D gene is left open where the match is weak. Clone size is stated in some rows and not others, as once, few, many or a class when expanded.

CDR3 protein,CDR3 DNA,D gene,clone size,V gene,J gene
CASSHTWSRQYF,TGTGCCAGCAGCCACACCTGGAGTCGCCAGTACTTC,NA,NA,TRBV7-2,TRBJ2-5
CAWSPRQVPSSGSTIYF,TGTGCCTGGAGTCCTAGACAGGTCCCCAGCTCTGGAAGCACCATATATTTT,NA,NA,TRBV30,TRBJ1-3
CASSQFAGTANTGELFF,TGCGCCAGCAGCCAATTCGCCGGGACAGCGAACACCGGGGAGCTGTTTTTT,TRBD1,NA,TRBV4-3,TRBJ2-2
CASSYDRTTNEKLFF,TGTGCCAGTAGCTATGACAGGACAACTAATGAAAAACTGTTTTTT,NA,NA,TRBV19,TRBJ1-4
CASSPDYSKPRSGANVLTF,TGTGCCAGCAGTCCAGACTACAGCAAGCCCAGGTCTGGGGCCAACGTCCTGACTTTC,NA,NA,TRBV28,TRBJ2-6
CASSQDGGRGRYYEQYF,TGCGCCAGCAGCCAAGATGGAGGGCGGGGGAGGTACTACGAGCAGTACTTC,TRBD2,NA,TRBV4-3,TRBJ2-7
CAWSRQGEETQYF,TGTGCCTGGAGTCGCCAGGGTGAAGAGACCCAGTACTTC,NA,NA,TRBV30,TRBJ2-5
CASFPASGSIDTQYF,TGTGCCAGCTTCCCGGCCAGCGGGAGTATAGATACGCAGTATTTT,TRBD2,NA,TRBV7-9,TRBJ2-3
CASSEFGGTGGNQETQYF,TGTGCCAGCAGTGAATTTGGCGGGACAGGGGGCAACCAAGAGACCCAGTACTTC,TRBD1,NA,TRBV6-1,TRBJ2-5
CASSYYGYNEQFF,TGTGCCAGCAGTTACTACGGGTACAATGAGCAGTTCTTC,NA,NA,TRBV6-5,TRBJ2-1
CASSQGLGSTDTQYF,TGCGCCAGCAGCCAAGGGCTTGGAAGCACAGATACGCAGTATTTT,NA,few,TRBV4-3,TRBJ2-3
CASSLVSSSDEQFF,TGTGCCAGCAGCTTAGTTTCCAGTAGCGATGAGCAGTTCTTC,NA,NA,TRBV7-2,TRBJ2-1
CASSLLAGVNRIGELFF,TGTGCCAGCAGTTTACTAGCGGGGGTTAATCGGATCGGGGAGCTGTTTTTT,TRBD2,NA,TRBV27,TRBJ2-2
CASSDGPEIYGYTF,TGTGCCAGCAGTGATGGCCCGGAGATCTATGGCTACACCTTC,NA,NA,TRBV6-1,TRBJ1-2
CSVRQGHSTGELFF,TGCAGCGTAAGACAGGGGCATTCCACCGGGGAGCTGTTTTTT,TRBD1,few,TRBV29-1,TRBJ2-2
CASWTVTNEKLFF,TGTGCCAGTTGGACAGTTACCAATGAAAAACTGTTTTTT,NA,NA,TRBV28,TRBJ1-4
CASSQRPGQGAPDTQYF,TGCGCCAGCAGCCAACGTCCAGGACAGGGGGCCCCAGATACGCAGTATTTT,TRBD1,NA,TRBV4-3,TRBJ2-3